This is a list of T cell receptor beta chains from one sample in a study of blood T cell repertoires in COVID-19. Profiling relied on immunoSEQ multiplex PCR, and the TCRdb table lists in-frame clones only, not all of them. The table has tens of thousands of clones, roughly 90% seen once. Material for sequencing was peripheral blood. These receptors originate from a man in his sixties with COVID-19, enrolled during active disease. Both conserved end residues are part of each CDR3. A D gene is named only where the DNA matches it firmly. Not all rows give a size; the values are once, few, many and, for expanded clones, a class.

TRBV14,TRBJ1-1,NA,TRBD1,CASSPWTGGGTEAFF,TGTGCCAGCAGCCCATGGACAGGGGGCGGCACTGAAGCTTTCTTT
TRBV18,TRBJ1-2,NA,NA,CASSPRLQGNYGYTF,TGTGCCAGCTCACCACGATTACAGGGTAACTATGGCTACACCTTC
TRBV28,TRBJ1-2,once,TRBD1,CASSPRTGPNYGYTF,TGTGCCAGCAGTCCGAGGACAGGGCCTAACTATGGCTACACCTTC
TRBV6-5,TRBJ1-4,once,NA,CASRSGTENEKLFF,TGTGCCAGCAGAAGCGGGACGGAGAATGAAAAACTGTTTTTT
TRBV12-5,TRBJ1-3,NA,NA,CASSRGAGNTIYF,TGTGCTAGTTCCCGGGGGGCTGGAAACACCATATATTTT
TRBV5-1,TRBJ2-1,NA,TRBD2,CASSPRLAGGSYNEQFF,TGCGCCAGCAGCCCGAGACTAGCGGGAGGCTCCTACAATGAGCAGTTCTTC
TRBV6-5,TRBJ2-3,NA,NA,CASSSDREDTQYF,TGTGCCAGCAGTTCAGACCGGGAGGATACGCAGTATTTT
TRBV7-2,TRBJ1-3,NA,NA,CASSSWDISGNTIYF,TGTGCCAGCAGCTCATGGGACATCTCTGGAAACACCATATATTTT
TRBV6-2/TRBV6-3,TRBJ1-5,NA,TRBD1,CASSLNNAGTGGQPQHF,TGTGCCAGCAGTTTGAACAACGCTGGGACAGGGGGTCAGCCCCAGCATTTT
TRBV7-9,TRBJ1-1,NA,TRBD1,CASSSDRGTEAFF,TGTGCCAGCAGCTCTGACAGGGGGACTGAAGCTTTCTTT
TRBV18,TRBJ2-1,once,NA,CASSADNSVEQFF,TGTGCCAGCTCAGCTGACAACTCCGTAGAGCAGTTCTTC
TRBV11-3,TRBJ2-1,NA,TRBD2,CASSPRGSGRNNEQFF,TGTGCCAGCAGCCCTCGTGGGAGCGGGAGGAACAATGAGCAGTTCTTC
TRBV6-5,TRBJ2-1,NA,TRBD2,CASSPSGRAGNEQFF,TGTGCCAGCAGTCCTAGCGGGAGGGCCGGGAATGAGCAGTTCTTC
TRBV19,TRBJ1-2,NA,NA,CASSISVTAYGYTF,TGTGCCAGTAGTATTAGTGTGACAGCATATGGCTACACCTTC
TRBV5-4,TRBJ2-2,once,TRBD1,CASSLRPGQGAYTGELFF,TGTGCCAGCAGCTTGAGACCGGGACAGGGGGCTTACACCGGGGAGCTGTTTTTT
TRBV5-8,TRBJ2-3,NA,NA,CASSSDTQPTDTQYF,TGTGCCAGCAGCTCGGACACCCAACCCACAGATACGCAGTATTTT
TRBV27,TRBJ2-7,NA,TRBD1,CASSLSATGQVAYEQYF,TGTGCCAGCAGTTTATCTGCGACCGGACAGGTAGCCTACGAGCAGTACTTC
TRBV6-2/TRBV6-3,TRBJ1-5,NA,NA,CASSPTTRDQPQHF,TGTGCCAGCAGTCCGACGACTAGGGATCAGCCCCAGCATTTT
TRBV7-2,TRBJ2-1,NA,NA,CASSLKTERGMDEQFF,TGTGCCAGCAGCTTAAAAACCGAAAGGGGGATGGATGAGCAGTTCTTC
TRBV7-6,TRBJ1-2,NA,NA,CASSLGLNANYGYTF,TGTGCCAGCAGCCTAGGACTTAACGCTAACTATGGCTACACCTTC
TRBV11-2,TRBJ2-3,NA,TRBD2,CASSLGSGGDTQYF,TGTGCCAGCAGCTTAGGTAGCGGGGGGGATACGCAGTATTTT
TRBV5-6,TRBJ2-7,few,NA,CASSLAGIYEQYF,TGTGCCAGCAGCTTGGCAGGTATTTACGAGCAGTACTTC
TRBV19,TRBJ1-3,NA,NA,CASLQDRSGNTIYF,TGTGCCAGCCTACAGGATCGCTCTGGAAACACCATATATTTT
TRBV9,TRBJ1-3,NA,NA,CASSVVVAEEPGNTIYF,TGTGCCAGCAGCGTAGTAGTAGCAGAGGAACCTGGAAACACCATATATTTT
TRBV4-3,TRBJ1-4,NA,TRBD1,CASSQGTGSEKLFF,TGCGCCAGCAGCCAAGGGACAGGGAGTGAAAAACTGTTTTTT
TRBV5-1,TRBJ2-1,once,NA,CASSLAPAVASFNEQFF,TGCGCCAGCAGCTTGGCCCCGGCGGTTGCATCTTTTAATGAGCAGTTCTTC
TRBV5-6,TRBJ2-1,few,NA,CASSLPTNANEQFF,TGTGCCAGCAGCCTCCCCACAAACGCCAATGAGCAGTTCTTC
TRBV5-8,TRBJ1-2,once,NA,CASSLGQALPSNYGYTF,TGTGCCAGCAGCTTGGGGCAGGCTCTACCATCTAACTATGGCTACACCTTC
TRBV4-2,TRBJ2-1,NA,TRBD2,CASSQGGVAGAFEQFF,TGTGCCAGCAGCCAAGGTGGAGTAGCGGGAGCGTTTGAGCAGTTCTTC
TRBV28,TRBJ1-2,NA,NA,CASVRVGITSEYGYTF,TGTGCCAGCGTCAGGGTGGGCATCACATCCGAATATGGCTACACCTTC
TRBV5-1,TRBJ1-3,NA,NA,CASSETWDSLSGNTIYF,TGCGCCAGCAGCGAGACCTGGGACTCTCTCTCTGGAAACACCATATATTTT
TRBV3-1/TRBV3-2,TRBJ1-5,few,NA,CASSQGDLPGGNQPQHF,TGTGCCAGCAGCCAAGGCGATTTGCCGGGGGGCAATCAGCCCCAGCATTTT
TRBV4-2,TRBJ2-1,NA,TRBD2,CASSQGTSGRWWTYNEQFF,TGTGCCAGCAGCCAAGGGACTAGCGGGAGGTGGTGGACCTACAATGAGCAGTTCTTC
TRBV7-9,TRBJ2-7,NA,NA,CASSAGVLSTYEQYF,TGTGCCAGCAGCGCAGGGGTCCTCTCTACCTACGAGCAGTACTTC
TRBV4-2,TRBJ1-4,NA,NA,CASSLTDRGLFF,TGTGCCAGCAGCCTAACCGACCGGGGGCTGTTTTTT
TRBV19,TRBJ1-2,once,NA,CASSIEWTVSYGYTF,TGTGCCAGTAGTATCGAATGGACAGTTTCATATGGCTACACCTTC
TRBV5-5,TRBJ1-4,NA,TRBD1,CASSSGQGEKLFF,TGTGCCAGCAGCTCAGGACAGGGTGAAAAACTGTTTTTT
TRBV30,TRBJ2-7,NA,NA,CAWSVGVSWEQYF,TGTGCCTGGAGTGTAGGAGTGTCCTGGGAGCAGTACTTC
TRBV4-1,TRBJ1-1,NA,NA,CASSQDMGGTEAFF,TGCGCCAGCAGCCAAGATATGGGGGGGACTGAAGCTTTCTTT
TRBV5-1,TRBJ1-3,NA,TRBD1,CASSLGQGAAFSGNTIYF,TGCGCCAGCAGCTTAGGACAGGGCGCCGCGTTCTCTGGAAACACCATATATTTT
TRBV19,TRBJ2-5,once,TRBD2,CASSAGRTRLNGETQYF,TGTGCCAGTAGTGCCGGGAGGACTAGGCTAAACGGAGAGACCCAGTACTTC
TRBV7-2,TRBJ1-1,NA,NA,CASSLGQNTEAFF,TGTGCCAGCAGCTTAGGACAGAACACTGAAGCTTTCTTT
TRBV28,TRBJ1-2,NA,NA,CASSLWGAGGYTF,TGTGCCAGCAGTTTATGGGGGGCTGGAGGCTACACCTTC
TRBV28,TRBJ1-1,NA,NA,CASTPGGRNTEAFF,TGTGCCAGCACCCCCGGAGGCAGGAACACTGAAGCTTTCTTT
TRBV11-3,TRBJ2-2,NA,NA,CASSLGYLNTGELFF,TGTGCCAGCAGCTTAGGTTATCTTAACACCGGGGAGCTGTTTTTT
TRBV18,TRBJ1-2,NA,TRBD1,CASSTETGVGYTF,TGTGCCAGCTCAACAGAGACAGGGGTCGGCTACACCTTC
TRBV19,TRBJ2-5,once,NA,CASSIQGFQETQYF,TGTGCCAGTAGTATACAGGGTTTCCAAGAGACCCAGTACTTC
TRBV7-9,TRBJ2-1,once,NA,CASSLLRYNEQFF,TGTGCCAGCAGCTTACTCCGCTACAATGAGCAGTTCTTC
TRBV27,TRBJ2-3,NA,TRBD1,CASSKALGGRSTDTQYF,TGTGCCAGCAGCAAAGCGTTAGGGGGCAGGAGCACAGATACGCAGTATTTT
TRBV18,TRBJ1-3,NA,TRBD1,CASSQPGQGSGNTIYF,TGTGCCAGCTCTCAGCCGGGACAGGGTTCTGGAAACACCATATATTTT
TRBV28,TRBJ1-5,NA,NA,CASSFAALGNQPQHF,TGTGCCAGCAGTTTTGCGGCCTTGGGCAATCAGCCCCAGCATTTT
TRBV5-4,TRBJ1-1,NA,TRBD1,CASSLEGAGGTEAFF,TGTGCCAGCAGCTTGGAGGGGGCTGGTGGCACTGAAGCTTTCTTT